These T cell receptor beta chains were read from a single sample in a study of response to subunit inactivated influenza vaccine. TCRdb analysed the RT-PCR reads with MiXCR anew, one entry per CDR3 protein. Of around 170,000 distinct CDR3 sequences in the sample, around 10% were seen once. The sequences come from CD8+ T cells sorted from PBMCs, collected 23 to 25 months after vaccination. All receptors derive from a man between 50 and 69 years old who received an inactivated influenza vaccine. CDR3s include the opening cysteine and the closing phenylalanine or tryptophan. The order of the fields is D gene, clone size, J gene, V gene, CDR3 protein, CDR3 DNA. A D gene is named only where the DNA matches it firmly. Size is omitted from some rows. Given values are once, few, many or a class for expanded clones.

TRBD1 many TRBJ2-1 TRBV29-1 CSVAGGTGGRNEQFF TGCAGCGTGGCAGGGGGGACAGGGGGCCGCAATGAGCAGTTCTTC
TRBD2 few TRBJ2-1 TRBV12-3/TRBV12-4 CASRPSGGAWEQFF TGTGCCAGCAGACCTAGCGGGGGGGCCTGGGAGCAGTTCTTC
TRBD1 - TRBJ1-1 TRBV19 CASSSRDRMNTEAFF TGTGCCAGTAGTTCCCGGGACAGGATGAACACTGAAGCTTTCTTT
- once TRBJ2-5 TRBV28 CASSRTIQETQYF TGTGCCAGCAGCCGGACAATCCAAGAGACCCAGTACTTC
- many TRBJ2-1 TRBV2 CASKEGLTSYNEQFF TGTGCCAGCAAGGAAGGACTTACCTCCTACAATGAGCAGTTCTTC
TRBD2 - TRBJ2-1 TRBV19 CASSISGGISYNEQFF TGTGCCAGTAGTATTAGCGGGGGAATCTCCTACAATGAGCAGTTCTTC
- - TRBJ1-1 TRBV5-1 CASSLALEINTEAFF TGCGCCAGCAGCTTGGCATTGGAAATTAACACTGAAGCTTTCTTT
TRBD1 - TRBJ2-5 TRBV2 CASSDWDRRGETQYF TGTGCCAGCAGTGATTGGGACAGGCGAGGAGAGACCCAGTACTTC
- - TRBJ2-2 TRBV20-1 CSAETGLGTGELFF TGCAGTGCTGAGACGGGGCTCGGGACCGGGGAGCTGTTTTTT
- - TRBJ1-2 TRBV25-1 CASSAGDGYTF TGTGCCAGCAGTGCAGGGGATGGCTACACCTTC
TRBD1 - TRBJ2-7 TRBV12-3/TRBV12-4 CASSITGTGSNEQYF TGTGCCAGCAGTATAACCGGGACAGGGAGTAACGAGCAGTACTTC
TRBD1 few TRBJ2-7 TRBV9 CASSVGGRGTGESYEQYF TGTGCCAGCAGCGTAGGGGGAAGAGGGACAGGAGAAAGCTACGAGCAGTACTTC
- many TRBJ2-5 TRBV12-3/TRBV12-4 CASSLWEGVQETQYF TGTGCCAGCAGTTTATGGGAGGGGGTACAAGAGACCCAGTACTTC
- many TRBJ1-1 TRBV9 CASSVEGENTEAFF TGTGCCAGCAGCGTAGAAGGCGAGAACACTGAAGCTTTCTTT
- many TRBJ2-7 TRBV4-2 CASSQELTSLSSYEQYF TGTGCCAGCAGCCAAGAGTTGACTAGTCTGAGCTCCTACGAGCAGTACTTC
TRBD1 few TRBJ1-5 TRBV12-3/TRBV12-4 CASSITGQGLSQPQHF TGTGCCAGCAGCATTACAGGACAGGGTTTAAGTCAGCCCCAGCATTTT
- - TRBJ2-3 TRBV28 CASTPPGIRTDTQYF TGTGCCAGCACCCCCCCGGGGATTCGCACAGATACGCAGTATTTT
- - TRBJ2-1 TRBV7-9 CASSFSHEQFF TGTGCCAGCAGCTTCAGCCATGAGCAGTTCTTC
TRBD2 many TRBJ2-2 TRBV12-3/TRBV12-4 CASSVLAGGTGELFF TGTGCCAGCAGCGTCCTAGCGGGAGGCACCGGGGAGCTGTTTTTT
- - TRBJ2-5 TRBV4-3 CASSQDPDRWLGTQYF TGCGCCAGCAGCCAAGATCCTGACCGTTGGCTGGGGACCCAGTACTTC
- few TRBJ2-3 TRBV7-9 CASSQQGRTDTQYF TGTGCCAGCAGCCAACAGGGCCGCACAGATACGCAGTATTTT
- - TRBJ2-1 TRBV10-3 CAISVGSSYNEQFF TGTGCCATCAGTGTCGGAAGCTCCTACAATGAGCAGTTCTTC
TRBD2 many TRBJ2-3 TRBV28 CASSPPPGAGDTDTQYF TGTGCCAGCAGCCCCCCTCCCGGAGCGGGGGACACAGATACGCAGTATTTT